The 16 T cell receptor beta chains listed next were all sequenced from one sample in a study of vaccination and CD4 T cells after COVID-19. TCRdb passed the PCR reads through MiXCR, listing each CDR3 protein once. The sample has approximately 20,000 distinct CDR3 sequences; roughly 60% are singletons. The source was CD4+ T cells from blood, collected before SARS-CoV-2 vaccination. Receptors originate from a human donor who had recovered from COVID-19.

The chain joins TRBV12-3 or TRBV12-4 to TRBJ1-6; no firm D call. The CDR3 totals 11 residues. V was cut by 5 bases and J by 9 bases, with 5 bases left in between. CDR3 in DNA: TGTGCCAGCAGTGCCTCTTCACCCCTCCACTTT. Encoded protein: CASSASSPLHF.

This clonotype was seen a handful of times. The rearrangement uses TRBV27 and TRBJ2-7, with D unclear. V was clipped by 6 bases and J by 1 base, with 13 bases between them. The CDR3 spans 14 residues. Germline CDR1 reads MNHEY; CDR2 reads SMNVEV (reference sequence). The CDR3 loop is CASRLWVGSYEQYF. The CDR3, as DNA: TGTGCCAGCAGGTTGTGGGTCGGGTCCTACGAGCAGTACTTC.

This clonotype was observed a single time. The V call is TRBV28, the J call TRBJ2-7; TRBD1 is a possible D gene (5 bases). The CDR3 has 12 residues. V dropped 7 bases and J dropped 3 bases, with 10 bases sitting between them. In germline, CDR1 is MDHEN, CDR2 SYDVKM. The CDR3 bases are TGTGCCAGCAATCCAGACAGCTACGAGCAGTACTTC. Amino acids: CASNPDSYEQYF.

The genes are TRBV6-5 and TRBJ2-3, with D possibly TRBD2 on 5 matching bases. The V gene's germline CDR1 is MNHEY and CDR2 SVGAGI. The CDR3 contains 14 residues. V dropped 2 bases and J dropped 0 bases, with 6 bases sitting between them. The CDR3 loop is CASSYGGSTDTQYF. DNA for the CDR3: TGTGCCAGCAGTTACGGCGGGAGCACAGATACGCAGTATTTT.

The J gene is TRBJ2-3, the V gene TRBV5-1, with 8 bases matching TRBD2. The junction had 2 bases not matched to a gene; V was cut back by 0 bases and J by 2 bases. The CDR3 loop spans 15 amino acids. Germline values: CDR1 SGHRS, CDR2 YFSETQ. This CDR3 reads CASSLGGRTTDTQYF. CDR3 DNA: TGCGCCAGCAGCTTGGGCGGGAGGACCACAGATACGCAGTATTTT.

This rearrangement joins TRBV7-3 to TRBJ1-5, with TRBD1 identical over 7 bases. With 5 bases clipped from V and 9 bases from J, the junction kept 13 bases outside the gene matches. CDR1 SGHTA and CDR2 FQGTGA come from the germline V gene. The CDR3 is made up of 15 amino acids. The CDR3 DNA sequence: TGTGCCAGCAGCCCAACAGGGGCGCCTTCTGGGCCCCAGCATTTT. Residues: CASSPTGAPSGPQHF.

The chain uses TRBV2 and TRBJ2-5; TRBD1 agrees at 8 bases. Germline loops: CDR1 SNHLY, CDR2 FYNNEI. V lost 1 base to trimming and J lost 2 bases; unmatched junction nucleotides: 0. The CDR3 sequence is 14 residues long. The CDR3 sequence is CASSEGTGQETQYF. The CDR3, as DNA: TGTGCCAGCAGTGAAGGGACAGGGCAAGAGACCCAGTACTTC.

The chain combines TRBV10-3 with TRBJ2-7; D is unresolved. Trimming took 3 bases from V and 3 from J, leaving 12 bases between them. CDR3 length: 14 residues. CDR1 is ENHRY and CDR2 is SYGVKD in the germline V gene. The CDR3, as DNA: TGTGCCATCAGTGAAGGAGACACTAACTACGAGCAGTACTTC. Translated: CAISEGDTNYEQYF.

V and J are TRBV19 and TRBJ2-7; tentatively, D is TRBD1 (6 bases). The CDR3 is made up of 17 amino acids. V was clipped by 4 bases and J by 1 base, with 20 bases between them. CDR1 LNHDA and CDR2 SQIVND come from the germline V gene (reference sequence). The CDR3 nucleotides read TGTGCCAGTAGTAGGGGCCTGAGGGGGAGTGGGTCCTACGAGCAGTACTTC. It specifies CASSRGLRGSGSYEQYF.

The V call is TRBV7-3, the J call TRBJ2-1, with D maybe TRBD2 (5 bases). Per germline, CDR1 SGHTA and CDR2 FQGTGA. V was trimmed by 0 bases and J by 4 bases, leaving 13 bases between them. The CDR3 spans 16 residues. The CDR3 region has the DNA TGTGCCAGCAGCTTAACATCAGGACTCAGGTACAATGAGCAGTTCTTC. It encodes CASSLTSGLRYNEQFF.

V is TRBV20-1 and J is TRBJ2-2, with 10 bases aligning to TRBD1. The CDR3 covers 15 residues. The ends lost 6 bases at V and 2 bases at J; junction bases unmatched: 6. CDR1 is DFQATT, CDR2 SNEGSKA, per germline (reference sequence). CDR3 sequence reads: CSAERTGGNTGELFF. The CDR3 DNA is TGCAGTGCGGAGAGGACAGGGGGAAACACCGGGGAGCTGTTTTTT.

The rearrangement links TRBV7-9 to TRBJ2-3, with TRBD2 matching over 8 bases. Germline values: CDR1 SEHNR, CDR2 FQNEAQ (reference sequence). The V and J ends lost 1 base and 2 bases, in that order; junction bases with no gene match: 2. The CDR3 has 15 residues. DNA of the CDR3: TGTGCCAGCAGCTTAGGAGCGGGAGACACAGATACGCAGTATTTT. It codes for CASSLGAGDTDTQYF.

The V call is TRBV9, the J call TRBJ2-1, with TRBD2 identical over 10 bases. Germline V CDR1 and CDR2: SGDLS, YYNGEE. The CDR3 spans 14 residues. Losses at the gene ends were 1 base for V and 7 bases for J; bases not matched to a gene: 2. The CDR3 region is CASSVLAGANEQFF. CDR3 nucleotides: TGTGCCAGCAGCGTACTAGCGGGAGCAAATGAGCAGTTCTTC.

V gene TRBV6-2 or TRBV6-3 combines with J gene TRBJ1-1; no firm D call. The germline V gene has CDR1 MNHEY and CDR2 SVGEGT. The CDR3 is 14 residues long. Trimming removed 7 bases from V and 0 bases from J, with 12 bases in between. CDR3 protein: CASTTGRMNTEAFF. The DNA of the CDR3 is TGTGCCAGCACAACGGGGAGAATGAACACTGAAGCTTTCTTT.

This clonotype turned up a few times. The V call is TRBV20-1, the J call TRBJ2-3, with D possibly TRBD2 on 6 matching bases. Germline values: CDR1 DFQATT, CDR2 SNEGSKA (reference sequence). This CDR3 is 16 amino acids long. The V and J ends lost 4 bases and 4 bases respectively, with 21 bases between them. The CDR3 bases are TGCAGTGCTACGAGTGGCGGGACGGGGTCGGCAGATACGCAGTATTTT. Encoded protein: CSATSGGTGSADTQYF.

This rearrangement joins TRBV28 to TRBJ1-5; 7 bases match TRBD1. The CDR3 has 13 amino acids. Germline V gene lookup returns CDR1 MDHEN and CDR2 SYDVKM. With V trimmed by 6 bases and J by 5 bases, 4 bases remained unmatched. CDR3 DNA: TGTGCCAGCAGGGGGGACAGCTATCAGCCCCAGCATTTT. Protein sequence: CASRGDSYQPQHF. The complete variable domain, with remaining parts taken from reference TRBV28 and TRBJ1-5, reads DVKVTQSSRYLVKRTGEKVFLECVQDMDHENMFWYRQDPGLGLRLIYFSYDVKMKEKGDIPEGYSVSREKKERFSLILESASTNQTSMYLCASRGDSYQPQHFGDGTRLSIL.